One and the same sample provided the 5 T cell receptor beta chains below, sequenced in a study of T cells in women clearing cervical HPV infection. Profiled with immunoSEQ multiplex PCR; TCRdb holds only in-frame clones, not every one. This table holds about 26,000 clones. The source material was blood buffy coat. The source is a woman between 18 and 75 years old with a cervical HPV16 infection that either progressed to CIN3+ or cleared (not recorded which).

Comment on this clone: Read coverage stops 3 residues before the CDR3 terminus; the germline J gene supplies the remainder. The chain carries TRBV30 and TRBJ2-5; D is unresolved. This CDR3 contains 12 residues. Looked up from germline, CDR1 is GTSNPN and CDR2 is SVGIG (reference sequence). V gave up 3 bases and J gave up 1 base, with 6 bases separating them. The DNA read from the CDR3 is TGTGCCTGGAGGTACAGCCAAGAGACC. This sequence encodes CAWRYSQET. The entire CDR3 sequence reads CAWRYSQETQYF.

A word on this clone: The CDR3 extends 3 residues past the end of the read, so its final part is completed from the germline J gene. V usage is TRBV4-1 and J usage is TRBJ1-4; TRBD1 agrees at 9 bases. CDR3 length: 16 amino acids. The germline gives CDR1 MGHRA, CDR2 YSYEKL. Trimming at V came to 1 base and at J to 10 bases, leaving 10 bases not matched to a gene. The CDR3 here is CASSQGPGQGQRKLFF. The CDR3 bases that were read are TGCGCCAGCAGCCAAGGACCGGGACAGGGACAGCGAAAA.

CDR3 region: CASSLSRENYGYTF. The CDR3 DNA, read in part, is TGTGCCAGCAGTTTAAGCAGGGAAAACTATGGC. This chain connects TRBV28 to TRBJ1-2, with a weak D call TRBD1 (5 bases). The read terminates 3 residues ahead of where the CDR3 ends, so the germline J gene completes it. The CDR3 loop spans 14 amino acids. V was shortened by 2 bases and J by 2 bases, with 9 bases between the two germline ends. CDR1 and CDR2 from the germline V gene are MDHEN and SYDVKM.

Remarks on this clone: Read sequence stops 3 residues before the CDR3 end, and the germline J gene provides the missing end. The J gene is TRBJ2-5, the V gene TRBV19, with 7 bases that match TRBD1. This CDR3 comprises 16 residues. J gave up 4 bases and V 3 bases, and 11 bases lay outside the gene matches. Per germline, CDR1 LNHDA and CDR2 SQIVND (reference sequence). CDR3 sequence reads: CASSIRTGDVRETQYF. The part of the CDR3 DNA that was read is TGTGCCAGTAGTATTCGAACAGGGGATGTTCGAGAGACC. Drawing the rest from reference TRBV19 and TRBJ2-5, the complete variable domain is DGGITQSPKYLFRKEGQNVTLSCEQNLNHDAMYWYRQDPGQGLRLIYYSQIVNDFQKGDIAEGYSVSREKKESFPLTVTSAQKNPTAFYLCASSIRTGDVRETQYFGPGTRLLVL.

Worth noting for this clone: The sequenced fragment ends 3 residues before the CDR3 boundary, so the rest is inferred from the germline J gene. The V gene is TRBV7-3, the J gene TRBJ2-2; 7 positions agree with TRBD1. Trimming cost V 4 bases and J 5 bases; bases outside gene matches: 7. CDR3 length equals 15 residues. CDR1 is SGHTA and CDR2 is FQGTGA in the germline V gene. CDR3 DNA, as far as it was read: TGTGCCAGCAGCTCTCACAGGGGTTCGACCGGGGAG. Its translation is CASSSHRGSTGE. From start to end, the CDR3 is CASSSHRGSTGELFF.